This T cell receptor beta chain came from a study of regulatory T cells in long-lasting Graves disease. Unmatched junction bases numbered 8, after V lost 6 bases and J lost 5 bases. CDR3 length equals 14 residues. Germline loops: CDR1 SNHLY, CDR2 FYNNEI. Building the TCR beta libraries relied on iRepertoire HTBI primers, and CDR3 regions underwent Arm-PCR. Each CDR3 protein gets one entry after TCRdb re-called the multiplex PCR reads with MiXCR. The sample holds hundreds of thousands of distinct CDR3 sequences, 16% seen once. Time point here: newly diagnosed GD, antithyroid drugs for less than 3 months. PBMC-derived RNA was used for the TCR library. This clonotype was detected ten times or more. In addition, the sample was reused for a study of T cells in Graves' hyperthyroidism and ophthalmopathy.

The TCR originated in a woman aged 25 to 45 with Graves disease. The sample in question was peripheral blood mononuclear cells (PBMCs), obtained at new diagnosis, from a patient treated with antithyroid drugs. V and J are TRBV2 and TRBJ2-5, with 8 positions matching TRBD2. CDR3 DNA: TGTGCCAGCAGCCCGGGACTAGGGTCGGAGACCCAGTACTTC. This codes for CASSPGLGSETQYF.